The rows below give T cell receptor beta chains drawn from one sample of a study of cytomegalovirus exposure and HLA in healthy donors. Produced via immunoSEQ multiplex PCR; TCRdb's table is partial and in-frame only. The sample has 200,000 to 250,000 clones; 85% to 90% are singletons. Sequenced input: PBMCs. These receptors were taken from a woman aged 18-29 years in good health and CMV-seronegative. The CDR3 runs from the conserved cysteine through the conserved F or W. D genes are given only for firm matches. Some rows have no size entry. The others give once, few or many, or a class for an expanded clone.

clone size	J gene	V gene	D gene	CDR3 protein	CDR3 DNA
once	TRBJ2-3	TRBV4-1	NA	CASSLGGLASTDTQYF	TGCGCCAGCAGCCTGGGGGGGCTAGCAAGCACAGATACGCAGTATTTT
NA	TRBJ1-4	TRBV5-1	NA	CASSLGGANEKLFF	TGCGCCAGCAGCCTCGGGGGAGCTAATGAAAAACTGTTTTTT
NA	TRBJ2-1	TRBV19	TRBD2	CASSMGTSLINEQFF	TGTGCCAGTAGTATGGGGACTAGCCTTATCAATGAGCAGTTCTTC
NA	TRBJ2-1	TRBV19	NA	CASSSNGGAWYNEQFF	TGTGCCAGTAGTTCCAATGGGGGGGCCTGGTACAATGAGCAGTTCTTC
NA	TRBJ2-1	TRBV7-6	NA	CASSATWIGRGNEQFF	TGTGCCAGCAGCGCGACTTGGATAGGGAGGGGGAATGAGCAGTTCTTC
NA	TRBJ1-1	TRBV4-3	NA	CASSQDRVGARGNTEAFF	TGCGCCAGCAGCCAAGATCGGGTAGGGGCGCGGGGGAACACTGAAGCTTTCTTT
NA	TRBJ2-7	TRBV5-1	TRBD2	CASTRRTSGQTYEQYF	TGCGCCAGCACCCGGCGGACTAGCGGCCAAACCTACGAGCAGTACTTC
NA	TRBJ2-7	TRBV19	NA	CASSMTVSSYEQYF	TGTGCCAGTAGTATGACAGTGAGTAGCTACGAGCAGTACTTC
NA	TRBJ2-7	TRBV5-5	NA	CASSLGRDEQYF	TGTGCCAGCAGCTTGGGGCGGGACGAGCAGTACTTC
NA	TRBJ1-2	TRBV18	NA	CASSRIFPGDSYGYTF	TGTGCCAGCTCCAGAATCTTCCCGGGTGATAGCTATGGCTACACCTTC
NA	TRBJ2-7	TRBV11-3	TRBD1	CASSLGGQGISYEQYF	TGTGCCAGCAGCTTAGGGGGACAGGGGATCTCCTACGAGCAGTACTTC
NA	TRBJ1-2	TRBV7-9	NA	CASSQAHKGYTF	TGTGCCAGCAGCCAAGCGCACAAGGGCTACACCTTC
NA	TRBJ2-7	TRBV9	TRBD2	CASSVAPGLGSYEQYF	TGTGCCAGCAGCGTCGCACCGGGACTAGGCTCCTACGAGCAGTACTTC
NA	TRBJ1-5	TRBV27	NA	CASRATGWSNQPQHF	TGTGCCAGCAGGGCCACAGGGTGGAGCAATCAGCCCCAGCATTTT
NA	TRBJ2-1	TRBV5-6	NA	CASSVSHEQFF	TGTGCCAGCAGCGTTAGCCATGAGCAGTTCTTC
NA	TRBJ1-4	TRBV28	TRBD1	CASSLMGQGNEKLFF	TGTGCCAGCAGTTTGATGGGACAGGGCAATGAAAAACTGTTTTTT
once	TRBJ2-1	TRBV4-3	TRBD2	CASSQERGTSRDNEQFF	TGCGCCAGCAGCCAAGAACGGGGGACTAGCCGGGACAATGAGCAGTTCTTC